This entry lists 10 T cell receptor beta chains sequenced from one sample in a study of CD8+ T cells in alopecia areata. Extracted RNA was reverse transcribed into cDNA, the sequencing template. Assay used: immunoSEQ multiplex PCR; TCRdb lists only in-frame clones, some missing. In the table there are around 290,000 clones, over 45% of which are singletons. The treatment is: oral pan-JAK inhibitor, 5-10 mg twice daily. Sequencing used CD4+ T cells sorted from blood, obtained at week 24, from a patient treated with tofacitinib. These receptors all come from a human donor with alopecia areata.

V is TRBV30 and J is TRBJ2-3; D not resolved. The CDR3 loop spans 14 amino acids. Trimming left V 0 bases short and J 8 bases short, with 15 bases between. Germline V gene lookup returns CDR1 GTSNPN and CDR2 SVGIG (reference sequence). CDR3 loop: CAWSVGREISTQYF. The CDR3 bases are TGTGCCTGGAGTGTTGGTCGTGAGATTTCTACGCAGTATTTT.

The chain carries TRBV30 and TRBJ1-3, with unresolved D. V lost 0 bases and J 7 bases, leaving 25 bases between the germline ends. CDR1 is GTSNPN and CDR2 is SVGIG in the germline V gene (reference sequence). The CDR3 spans 18 residues. Here the CDR3 reads CAWSVRAPGLSPANTIYF. CDR3 bases: TGTGCCTGGAGTGTAAGGGCCCCGGGCCTCTCCCCGGCGAACACCATATATTTT.

This clone was picked up many times. The rearrangement links TRBV2 to TRBJ2-6; D tentatively fits TRBD1 or TRBD2 (6 bases each). The CDR3 is made up of 17 amino acids. V was clipped by 6 bases and J by 1 base, with 16 bases between them. Germline V lookup: CDR1 SNHLY, CDR2 FYNNEI. CDR3 sequence reads: CASSEAGGYSGANVLTF. As DNA, the CDR3 is TGTGCCAGCAGCGAGGCCGGGGGCTATTCTGGGGCCAACGTCCTGACTTTC.

This clone has ten or more counts. A read error may produce the germline difference seen at one junction end. The V call is TRBV7-7, the J call TRBJ2-2; 9 positions agree with TRBD2. Germline V CDR1 and CDR2: SSHAT, FNYEAQ (reference sequence). The CDR3 sequence is 16 residues long. The CDR3 DNA reads TGTGCTAGCAGCATACGTAGCGGGGGGAACACCGGGGAGCTGTTTTTT. It translates to CASSIRSGGNTGELFF.

The chain uses TRBV5-8 and TRBJ2-7; D is uncertain. This CDR3 contains 14 residues. V was trimmed by 1 base and J by 0 bases, leaving 8 bases between them. CDR1 is SGHTS, CDR2 YDEGEE, per germline. CDR3 nucleotides: TGTGCCAGCAGCTTGATACGCCCCTCCTACGAGCAGTACTTC. Translation gives CASSLIRPSYEQYF.

This clone was detected only once. This rearrangement joins TRBV27 to TRBJ1-5, with D perhaps matching TRBD1 (5 bases). Trimming took off 5 bases at V and 6 bases at J, with 11 bases between the two ends. There are 13 residues in the CDR3. Germline V gene data show CDR1 as MNHEY and CDR2 as SMNVEV (reference sequence). DNA of the CDR3: TGTGCCAGCAGTCGGACGGGGCCTCAGCCCCAGCATTTT. Translating it yields CASSRTGPQPQHF.

The V gene is TRBV5-5, the J gene TRBJ2-3; the D gene could be TRBD1 or TRBD2 (5 bases each). The V and J ends lost 0 bases and 6 bases respectively, with 14 bases between them. CDR1 is SGHKS and CDR2 is YYEKEE in the germline V gene (reference sequence). The CDR3 loop spans 15 amino acids. The CDR3 spells CASSLDGAGSDTQYF. The CDR3 DNA is TGTGCCAGCAGCTTGGACGGGGCCGGGTCCGATACGCAGTATTTT. Filled out from reference TRBV5-5 and TRBJ2-3, the complete variable domain reads DAGVTQSPTHLIKTRGQQVTLRCSPISGHKSVSWYQQVLGQGPQFIFQYYEKEERGRGNFPDRFSARQFPNYSSELNVNALLLGDSALYLCASSLDGAGSDTQYFGPGTRLTVL.

For this clone: A junction boundary mismatches the germline segment, possibly from a read error. The V and J genes are TRBV11-2 and TRBJ2-7; TRBD1 or TRBD2 may be the D gene (6 bases each). In germline, CDR1 is SGHAT, CDR2 FQNNGV. The CDR3 sequence is 14 residues long. The DNA of the CDR3 is TGTGCCAGCAGCTTAGCAGGTCGGGGGCAGGGCAATACTTTT. Translation gives CASSLAGRGQGNTF.

The gene calls are TRBV9 and TRBJ1-1, with no clear D. The CDR3 contains 12 residues. The germline V gene encodes CDR1 SGDLS and CDR2 YYNGEE. V lost 0 bases to trimming and J lost 8 bases, with 8 bases between them. CDR3 bases: TGTGCCAGCAGCGTAGGAATAGAAGAAGCTTTCTTT. Translated: CASSVGIEEAFF.

V is TRBV5-1 and J is TRBJ2-2; D uncertain. V lost 0 bases to trimming and J lost 0 bases, with 12 bases between them. This CDR3 comprises 17 residues. Germline lookup yields CDR1 SGHRS and CDR2 YFSETQ. The CDR3 coding sequence is TGCGCCAGCAGCTTGGAAAGAGCCACTTCGAACACCGGGGAGCTGTTTTTT. Translated, it gives CASSLERATSNTGELFF.